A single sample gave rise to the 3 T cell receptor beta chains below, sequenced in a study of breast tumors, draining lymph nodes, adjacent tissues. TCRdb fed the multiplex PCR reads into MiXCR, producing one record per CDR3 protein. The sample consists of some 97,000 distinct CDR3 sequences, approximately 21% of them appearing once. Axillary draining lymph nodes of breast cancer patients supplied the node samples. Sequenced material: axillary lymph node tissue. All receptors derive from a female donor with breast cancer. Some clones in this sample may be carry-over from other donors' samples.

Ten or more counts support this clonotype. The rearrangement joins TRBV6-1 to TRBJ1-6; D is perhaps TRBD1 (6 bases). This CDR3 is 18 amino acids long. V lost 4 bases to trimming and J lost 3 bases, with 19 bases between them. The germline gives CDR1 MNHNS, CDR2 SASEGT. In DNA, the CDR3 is TGTGCCAGCAGTGTACCGTCCGGACAGATCGACTATAATTCACCCCTCCACTTT. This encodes CASSVPSGQIDYNSPLHF.

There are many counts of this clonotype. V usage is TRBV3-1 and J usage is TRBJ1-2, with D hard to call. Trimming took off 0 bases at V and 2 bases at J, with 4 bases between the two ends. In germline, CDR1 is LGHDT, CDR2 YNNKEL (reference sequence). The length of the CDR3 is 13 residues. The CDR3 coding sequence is TGTGCCAGCAGCCAAGACAGCAACTATGGCTACACCTTC. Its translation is CASSQDSNYGYTF.

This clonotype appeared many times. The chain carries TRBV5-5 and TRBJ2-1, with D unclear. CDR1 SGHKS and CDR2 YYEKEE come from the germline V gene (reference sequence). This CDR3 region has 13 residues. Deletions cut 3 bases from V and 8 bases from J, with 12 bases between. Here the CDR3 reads CASSSRYGYEQFF. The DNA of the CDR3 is TGTGCCAGCAGCTCTCGGTATGGATATGAGCAGTTCTTC.